This T cell receptor (beta chain) was observed in a study of shared clonotypes between healthy human individuals. The assay was immunoSEQ multiplex PCR, and TCRdb's table has in-frame clones only and misses some. Of about 2.3 million clones listed, around 92% are singletons. Sequencing was carried out using naive CD4+ T cells from PBMCs. The subset denotes: CD45RA+ positively selected. The receptor's source is a young man in good health. Some clones in this sample may be carry-over from other donors' samples.

The CDR3 DNA follows: TGTGCCAGCAGTGACGGCGGCATTTTGGGGAACTATGGCTACACCTTC. Translation gives CASSDGGILGNYGYTF. The chain joins TRBV6-1 to TRBJ1-2; no clear D. The germline V gene encodes CDR1 MNHNS and CDR2 SASEGT. Trimming cost V 3 bases and J 2 bases, with 16 bases left between them. The CDR3 length is 16 residues.